Shown below are 27 T cell receptor beta chains from a single sample sequenced in a study of blood T cell repertoires in COVID-19. Profiled with immunoSEQ multiplex PCR; TCRdb holds only in-frame clones, not every one. The sample contains roughly 160,000 clones, 85% of which appear only once. The sample taken for sequencing was peripheral blood. These receptors were collected from a woman aged 80 or over with COVID-19, enrolled during active disease.

This rearrangement joins TRBV5-1 to TRBJ2-7; no reliable D call. Germline V gives CDR1 SGHRS, CDR2 YFSETQ. V was pared by 0 bases and J by 3 bases, with 10 bases between. The length of the CDR3 is 14 residues. CDR3 sequence reads: CASSLGWQDYEQYF. The CDR3 DNA follows: TGCGCCAGCAGCTTGGGTTGGCAGGACTACGAGCAGTACTTC. Variable domain in full (rest from reference TRBV5-1 and TRBJ2-7): KAGVTQTPRYLIKTRGQQVTLSCSPISGHRSVSWYQQTPGQGLQFLFEYFSETQRNKGNFPGRFSGRQFSNSRSEMNVSTLELGDSALYLCASSLGWQDYEQYFGPGTRLTVT.

CDR3 nucleotide sequence: TGTGCCAGCAGCTTGACCGGTCTATCGAACACTGAAGCTTTCTTT. This sequence encodes CASSLTGLSNTEAFF. The rearrangement links TRBV5-8 to TRBJ1-1; D is undetermined. The CDR3 runs 15 residues. V lost 1 base, J lost 1 base, and 11 bases lay in between. Germline V lookup: CDR1 SGHTS, CDR2 YDEGEE.

The chain joins TRBV5-4 to TRBJ1-1, with 10 bases matching TRBD1. The CDR3 spans 15 residues. Per the germline V gene, CDR1 is SGHNT and CDR2 is YYREEE (reference sequence). J lost 8 bases, V lost 4 bases, and 11 bases had no gene match. CDR3: CASSLQTGGELEAFF. The CDR3 DNA reads as TGTGCCAGCAGCCTACAGACAGGGGGCGAATTGGAAGCTTTCTTT.

The rearrangement links TRBV3-1 (or the pseudogene TRBV3-2) to TRBJ1-4, with D possibly matching TRBD1 (6 bases). Trimming shortened V by 4 bases and J by 7 bases, and 16 bases separated the two germline ends. This CDR3 is 15 amino acids long. CDR1 is LGHDT and CDR2 is YNNKEL in the germline V gene (reference sequence). This CDR3 is CASSPYRDLIEKLFF. The CDR3 DNA follows: TGTGCCAGCAGCCCCTACAGGGATCTTATTGAAAAACTGTTTTTT.

The J gene is TRBJ1-3, the V gene TRBV9; possible D gene TRBD1, 6 bases. Trimming shortened V by 3 bases and J by 3 bases, and 10 bases separated the two germline ends. Germline loops: CDR1 SGDLS, CDR2 YYNGEE. This CDR3 is built from 14 residues. CDR3 amino acids: CASSALDSGNTIYF. The CDR3, as DNA: TGTGCCAGCAGCGCACTGGACAGTGGAAACACCATATATTTT. Drawing the rest from reference TRBV9 and TRBJ1-3, the complete variable domain is DSGVTQTPKHLITATGQRVTLRCSPRSGDLSVYWYQQSLDQGLQFLIQYYNGEERAKGNILERFSAQQFPDLHSELNLSSLELGDSALYFCASSALDSGNTIYFGEGSWLTVV.

In regard to this clone: This same CDR3 is encoded by further DNA sequences in the sample. The chain uses TRBV7-9 and TRBJ2-7, with D perhaps TRBD2 (5 bases). Germline CDR1 reads SEHNR; CDR2 reads FQNEAQ (reference sequence). The CDR3 spans 14 residues. Trimming cost V 1 base and J 3 bases, with 10 bases left between them. The CDR3 loop reads CASSLGAGSYEQYF. CDR3 nucleotide sequence: TGTGCCAGCAGCTTAGGGGCGGGTAGCTACGAGCAGTACTTC. Full variable domain (missing parts from reference TRBV7-9 and TRBJ2-7): DTGVSQNPRHKITKRGQNVTFRCDPISEHNRLYWYRQTLGQGPEFLTYFQNEAQLEKSRLLSDRFSAERPKGSFSTLEIQRTEQGDSAMYLCASSLGAGSYEQYFGPGTRLTVT.

As to this clone: The same CDR3 is also encoded by other DNA sequences in this sample. This chain uses TRBV3-1 (or the pseudogene TRBV3-2) with TRBJ1-5; no firm D call. CDR3 size: 12 residues. Trimming took off 2 bases at V and 4 bases at J, with 3 bases between the two ends. Germline lookup yields CDR1 LGHDT and CDR2 YNNKEL (reference sequence). DNA for the CDR3: TGTGCCAGCAGCCAACTTAATCAGCCCCAGCATTTT. Its protein product is CASSQLNQPQHF.

The V and J genes are TRBV6-1 and TRBJ2-7; D is possibly TRBD1 (5 bases). Germline values: CDR1 MNHNS, CDR2 SASEGT. This CDR3 is built from 13 residues. V gave up 1 base and J gave up 6 bases, with 10 bases separating them. The CDR3 sequence: CASSEGPTGEQYF. The CDR3 nucleotides read TGTGCCAGCAGTGAAGGGCCAACAGGCGAGCAGTACTTC.

The chain links TRBV2 to TRBJ1-5, with TRBD1 as a possible D gene (5 bases). The CDR3 contains 11 residues. With 10 bases removed from V and 7 bases from J, the gap between germline ends came to 11 bases. Germline assignment: CDR1 SNHLY and CDR2 FYNNEI. The chain's CDR3 is CATGGGQPQHF. DNA for the CDR3: TGTGCCACGGGGGGTGGCCAGCCCCAGCATTTT.

This chain uses TRBV28 with TRBJ2-4; TRBD2 matches 7 bases. The CDR3 has 15 residues. The V and J ends lost 2 bases and 4 bases, in that order; junction bases with no gene match: 5. Germline CDR1 reads MDHEN; CDR2 reads SYDVKM. The CDR3 DNA sequence: TGTGCCAGCAGTTTAGCATCCGGGGGGAAAAACATTCAGTACTTC. It is translated as CASSLASGGKNIQYF.

The rearrangement uses TRBV18 and TRBJ2-3, with 7 nucleotides matching TRBD2. V was clipped by 6 bases and J by 7 bases; unmatched bases: 10. The germline CDR1 and CDR2 sequences are KGHSH and LQKENI. This CDR3 is 14 amino acids long. CDR3 in amino acids: CASSPSRGGHTQYF. The CDR3 region has the DNA TGTGCCAGCTCCCCATCCCGGGGAGGGCATACGCAGTATTTT.

This clone was seen only once. The chain is built from TRBV3-1 (or the pseudogene TRBV3-2) and TRBJ2-3; TRBD2 is a possible D gene (7 bases). Germline V CDR1 and CDR2: LGHDT, YNNKEL (reference sequence). The CDR3 covers 16 residues. The V gene lost 1 base and the J gene lost 3 bases, with 14 bases spanning the gap. Here the CDR3 DNA reads TGTGCCAGCAGCCAAGCGTCCGGGGGGCGGACAGATACGCAGTATTTT. It translates to CASSQASGGRTDTQYF.

This rearrangement joins TRBV12-5 to TRBJ1-3; 7 positions agree with TRBD1. The germline CDR1 and CDR2 sequences are LGHNT and FRNRAP. The CDR3 covers 18 residues. J lost 4 bases, V lost 10 bases, and 22 bases had no gene match. CDR3 loop: CAIPWPNRGAESGNTIYF. DNA for the CDR3: TGTGCTATACCCTGGCCTAACAGGGGCGCAGAGTCCGGAAACACCATATATTTT.

This chain links TRBV2 with TRBJ1-4, with D possibly TRBD1 on 5 matching bases. Germline V lookup: CDR1 SNHLY, CDR2 FYNNEI. The CDR3 totals 13 residues. The ends were cut back, 6 bases at V and 8 bases at J, with 13 bases in the middle. This chain's CDR3 is CASRGWGVEKLFF. The DNA for the CDR3 is TGTGCCAGCAGAGGATGGGGCGTCGAAAAACTGTTTTTT.

The rearrangement joins TRBV10-3 to TRBJ1-1; tentatively, D is TRBD1 (5 bases). CDR3 length: 13 amino acids. Germline CDR1 reads ENHRY; CDR2 reads SYGVKD. V was shortened by 4 bases and J by 4 bases, with 10 bases between the two germline ends. The CDR3 reads CAISGQGSTEAFF. The CDR3 DNA reads TGTGCCATCAGTGGGCAGGGAAGCACTGAAGCTTTCTTT.

The chain employs TRBV4-1 and TRBJ2-3, with D possibly being TRBD1 (6 bases). CDR1 is MGHRA and CDR2 is YSYEKL in the germline V gene. V was cut by 4 bases and J by 4 bases, with 18 bases left in between. CDR3 length: 16 amino acids. CDR3 residues: CASSLPSGEISDTQYF. The DNA for the CDR3 is TGCGCCAGCAGCCTCCCCTCAGGGGAGATCTCAGATACGCAGTATTTT.

The chain combines TRBV2 with TRBJ1-2; D is ambiguous. Germline-derived CDR1 and CDR2 are SNHLY and FYNNEI. The germline V and J ends were trimmed by 0 bases and 4 bases, with 9 bases remaining between them. CDR3 length: 14 amino acids. The CDR3 spells CASSEATVFYGYTF. The CDR3 bases are TGTGCCAGCAGTGAAGCAACAGTATTCTATGGCTACACCTTC.

The gene calls are TRBV27 and TRBJ2-7; TRBD2 aligns across 8 bases. Trimming cost V 0 bases and J 6 bases; bases outside gene matches: 7. CDR3 length: 15 amino acids. Germline CDR1 reads MNHEY; CDR2 reads SMNVEV (reference sequence). The CDR3 protein is CASSLSGRDPLEQYF. The CDR3 nucleotides are TGTGCCAGCAGTTTATCCGGGAGGGATCCTCTCGAGCAGTACTTC.

CDR3 nucleotides: TGCGCCAGCGTTCCAGCGGGACTCTCCTACGAGCAGTACTTC. Amino acids: CASVPAGLSYEQYF. The V and J genes are TRBV10-2 and TRBJ2-7; 7 bases are a match to TRBD2. This CDR3 has 14 residues. Germline CDR1 WSHSY, CDR2 SAAADI. J lost 0 bases, V lost 8 bases, and 7 bases had no gene match.

The chain uses TRBV28 and TRBJ2-7; TRBD1 matches 8 bases. This CDR3 is 14 amino acids long. V gave up 6 bases and J gave up 5 bases; unmatched junction bases: 9. Germline V gene lookup returns CDR1 MDHEN and CDR2 SYDVKM. CDR3 region: CASSPPDRAHEQYF. The DNA for the CDR3 is TGTGCCAGCAGCCCCCCGGACAGGGCCCACGAGCAGTACTTC.

In its sample, this clone was seen a few times. This sequence joins TRBV5-5 and TRBJ2-3, with a possible D match to TRBD1 (6 bases). Germline V CDR1 and CDR2: SGHKS, YYEKEE (reference sequence). V was pared by 0 bases and J by 4 bases, with 9 bases between. This CDR3 has 14 amino acids. The CDR3 sequence: CASSLVGASDTQYF. CDR3 coding DNA: TGTGCCAGCAGCTTGGTGGGGGCGTCAGATACGCAGTATTTT.

CDR3: CASSQVTGGPVAETQYF. The DNA for the CDR3 is TGTGCCAGCAGCCAAGTTACGGGAGGCCCGGTGGCGGAGACCCAGTACTTC. The chain recombines TRBV3-1 (or the pseudogene TRBV3-2) with TRBJ2-5; TRBD2 aligns across 7 bases. V dropped 1 base and J dropped 5; count of bases not matched to a gene: 13. From germline, CDR1 is LGHDT and CDR2 YNNKEL (reference sequence). CDR3 length: 17 residues.

The rearrangement uses TRBV6-6 and TRBJ1-2; 8 bases are a match to TRBD1. With 5 bases clipped from V and 5 bases from J, the junction kept 13 bases outside the gene matches. The germline gives CDR1 MNHNY, CDR2 SVGAGI (reference sequence). The CDR3 has 16 amino acids. Written as DNA, the CDR3 is TGTGCCAGCAGTGGACAGGGCGGAGATGAAAGATATGGCTACACCTTC. Protein sequence: CASSGQGGDERYGYTF.

V is TRBV5-1 and J is TRBJ2-2; 8 bases are shared with TRBD2. Per the germline V gene, CDR1 is SGHRS and CDR2 is YFSETQ. The CDR3 extends over 14 amino acids. V shed 5 bases and J 4 bases; nucleotides not matched to a gene: 4. CDR3 amino acids: CASRAGASTGELFF. CDR3 DNA: TGCGCCAGCAGAGCGGGGGCCAGCACCGGGGAGCTGTTTTTT.

The rearrangement uses TRBV5-6 and TRBJ1-2, with D uncertain. V shed 4 bases and J shed 7 bases, with 8 bases lying between them. The CDR3 sequence is 11 residues long. The germline gives CDR1 SGHDT, CDR2 YYEEEE. CDR3 amino acids: CASSTYGGYTF. The CDR3 nucleotides are TGTGCCAGCAGCACTTATGGTGGCTACACCTTC.

Comments on this clone: An end of the junction differs from the germline gene, which may be a read error. The rearrangement uses TRBV7-7 and TRBJ2-1; D remains unclear. Germline values: CDR1 SSHAT, CDR2 FNYEAQ (reference sequence). This CDR3 comprises 16 residues. CDR3 in DNA: TGTGCTAGCAGCTTAGCCCCAGGAATTACCTTAAATGAGCAGTTCTTC. This encodes CASSLAPGITLNEQFF.

V is TRBV28 and J is TRBJ2-5; 7 nucleotides line up with TRBD1. CDR1 is MDHEN, CDR2 SYDVKM, per germline. V was clipped by 2 bases and J by 4 bases; unmatched bases: 4. The CDR3 contains 14 residues. The CDR3 loop reads CASSLGRTGETQYF. In DNA, the CDR3 is TGTGCCAGCAGTTTAGGGCGGACAGGAGAGACCCAGTACTTC.